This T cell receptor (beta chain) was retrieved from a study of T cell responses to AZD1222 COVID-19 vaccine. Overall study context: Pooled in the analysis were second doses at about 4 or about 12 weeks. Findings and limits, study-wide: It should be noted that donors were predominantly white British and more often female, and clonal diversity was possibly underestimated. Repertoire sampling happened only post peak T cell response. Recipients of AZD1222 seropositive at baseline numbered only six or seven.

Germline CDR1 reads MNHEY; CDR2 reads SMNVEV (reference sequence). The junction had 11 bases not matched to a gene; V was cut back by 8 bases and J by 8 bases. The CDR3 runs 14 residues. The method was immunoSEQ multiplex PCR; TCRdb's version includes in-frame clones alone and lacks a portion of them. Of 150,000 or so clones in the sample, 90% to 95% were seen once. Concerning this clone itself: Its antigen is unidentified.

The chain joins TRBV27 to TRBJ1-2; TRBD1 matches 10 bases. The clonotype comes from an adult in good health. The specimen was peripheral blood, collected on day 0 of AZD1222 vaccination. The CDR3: CASSRSGTGVGYTF. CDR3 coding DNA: TGTGCCAGCTCTCGATCCGGGACAGGGGTCGGCTACACCTTC.